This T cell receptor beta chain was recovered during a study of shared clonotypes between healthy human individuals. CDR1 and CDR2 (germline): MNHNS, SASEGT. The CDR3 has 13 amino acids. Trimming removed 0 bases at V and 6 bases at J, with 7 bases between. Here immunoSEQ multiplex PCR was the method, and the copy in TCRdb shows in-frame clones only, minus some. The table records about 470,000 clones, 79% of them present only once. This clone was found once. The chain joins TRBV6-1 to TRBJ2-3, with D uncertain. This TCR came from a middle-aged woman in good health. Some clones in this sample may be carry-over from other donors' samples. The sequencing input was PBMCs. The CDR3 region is CASSEAYGDTQYF. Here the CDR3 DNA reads TGTGCCAGCAGTGAAGCGTACGGGGATACGCAGTATTTT.